A selection of T cell receptor beta chains follows, all from one sample in a study of regulatory T cells in long-lasting Graves disease. TCRdb used MiXCR to reprocess the multiplex PCR reads, holding one entry per CDR3 protein. Among approximately 360,000 distinct CDR3 sequences listed, about 23% were seen once. Sequencing was performed on peripheral blood mononuclear cells (PBMCs), taken when the disease was refractory, from a patient treated with antithyroid drugs. These receptors were collected from a woman aged 40 to 50 with Graves disease. Both conserved end residues are part of each CDR3. A D gene is named only where the DNA matches it firmly. Expanded clones get a size class; other rows say once, few or many, or leave the size out.

few | TRBD1 | 15 | TRBJ2-7 | TRBV29-1 | TGCAGCGTTGTCTTTTGGGACAGGCCGGCCTACGAGCAGTACTTC | CSVVFWDRPAYEQYF
many | . | 14 | TRBJ2-5 | TRBV15 | TGTGCCACCACGAGGGACGCAGGACAAGAGACCCAGTACTTC | CATTRDAGQETQYF
. | . | 15 | TRBJ1-1 | TRBV7-9 | TGTGCCAGCAGCTCCCAAGGCCTAATGAACACTGAAGCTTTCTTT | CASSSQGLMNTEAFF
many | TRBD1 | 17 | TRBJ1-3 | TRBV12-3/TRBV12-4 | TGTGCCAGCAGCCAGACAGGGGGCAAAGGATTTGGAAACACCATATATTTT | CASSQTGGKGFGNTIYF
few | . | 15 | TRBJ1-6 | TRBV6-2/TRBV6-3 | TGTGCCAGCAGCTCCCTGGGGGGGTGGAGATCACCCCTCCACTTT | CASSSLGGWRSPLHF
many | . | 14 | TRBJ2-5 | TRBV7-2 | TGTGCCAGCAGCTTACGGCTAGCCAGAGAGACCCAGTACTTC | CASSLRLARETQYF
few | . | 14 | TRBJ2-7 | TRBV6-1 | TGTGCCAGCAGGACGGACAGAACGTCCTACGAGCAGTACTTC | CASRTDRTSYEQYF
many | TRBD1 | 13 | TRBJ2-5 | TRBV6-1 | TGTGCCAGCTCGACAGGGGTCTGGGAGACCCAGTACTTC | CASSTGVWETQYF
few | . | 16 | TRBJ2-2 | TRBV2 | TGTGCCAGCAGCTTCCCGTTTAGCGGGAACACCGGGGAGCTGTTTTTT | CASSFPFSGNTGELFF
many | . | 17 | TRBJ1-6 | TRBV20-1 | TGCAGTGCTAGAGATTCCTTAAAAGGCATAAATAATTCACCCCTCCACTTT | CSARDSLKGINNSPLHF
many | . | 11 | TRBJ2-7 | TRBV30 | TGTGCCTGGAGTGTACGTGTCGAGCAGTACTTC | CAWSVRVEQYF
many | . | 15 | TRBJ2-5 | TRBV29-1 | TGCAGCGTTGAGCGGGATCCCGTTTATCAAGAGACCCAGTACTTC | CSVERDPVYQETQYF
. | TRBD2 | 18 | TRBJ2-2 | TRBV20-1 | TGCAGTGCTAGAGACAGACTAGCGGGAGGGCTGCACACCGGGGAGCTGTTTTTT | CSARDRLAGGLHTGELFF
many | TRBD1 | 14 | TRBJ2-4 | TRBV15 | TGTGCCACCAGCACCTCAAGACAGGGGAACATTCAGTACTTC | CATSTSRQGNIQYF
many | . | 11 | TRBJ1-1 | TRBV24-1 | TGTGCCACCAGTGATTTCGGCACGTCCTTCTTT | CATSDFGTSFF
. | . | 14 | TRBJ1-4 | TRBV7-9 | TGTGCCAGCAGCTTAGCGGAAGAGAGTGAAAAACTGTTTTTT | CASSLAEESEKLFF
few | . | 15 | TRBJ1-6 | TRBV27 | TGTGCCAGCAGTCCCACCCGGATGGGTAATTCACCCCTCCACTTT | CASSPTRMGNSPLHF
few | TRBD1 | 17 | TRBJ1-5 | TRBV7-2 | TGTGCCAGCAGACCCGGGACAGGGCATTTTAGCAATCAGCCCCAGCATTTT | CASRPGTGHFSNQPQHF
many | TRBD2 | 13 | TRBJ2-4 | TRBV2 | TGTGCCTGTAGGGGACTAGCGGAGGGGGTGGCGTACTTC | CACRGLAEGVAYF
. | TRBD2 | 11 | TRBJ2-1 | TRBV20-1 | TGCAGTGAGGGACTAAGGAATGAGCAGTTCTTC | CSEGLRNEQFF
. | . | 12 | TRBJ2-2 | TRBV29-1 | TGCAGCGTTACGGACCTCACCGGGGAGCTGTTTTTT | CSVTDLTGELFF
few | TRBD2 | 18 | TRBJ2-7 | TRBV7-9 | TGTGCCAGCAGCACGCACTTGGGACTAGCGGGAGGCTTCTACGAGCAGTACTTC | CASSTHLGLAGGFYEQYF
few | . | 14 | TRBJ2-2 | TRBV19 | TGTGCCAGTAGTATGAATCCGGGGACCGGGGAGCTGTTTTTT | CASSMNPGTGELFF
few | TRBD1 | 15 | TRBJ2-7 | TRBV11-2 | TGTGCCAGCAGCCCGATGACAGGGGATGGCTACGAGCAGTACTTC | CASSPMTGDGYEQYF
many | . | 13 | TRBJ2-7 | TRBV29-1 | TGCAGCGTTGTTGGCGGCCTACTCTACGAGCAGTACTTC | CSVVGGLLYEQYF
. | . | 15 | TRBJ2-5 | TRBV6-4 | TGTGCCAGCAGTGACACGGAGGGGGCCCAAGAGACCCAGTACTTC | CASSDTEGAQETQYF
many | . | 17 | TRBJ2-7 | TRBV25-1 | TGTGCCAGCAGTGAATATGGGCAGGGTCGAAGGGCCTACGAGCAGTACTTC | CASSEYGQGRRAYEQYF
many | TRBD1 | 15 | TRBJ1-4 | TRBV20-1 | TGCAGTGCGCCGAAACAGGGGGGAACTAATGAAAAACTGTTTTTT | CSAPKQGGTNEKLFF
. | . | 17 | TRBJ1-1 | TRBV19 | TGTGCCAGTAGTATTGGTATGGCAGGGTTTCGTCCGAGTGAAGCTTTCTTT | CASSIGMAGFRPSEAFF
many | TRBD1 | 13 | TRBJ1-5 | TRBV15 | TGTGCCACCAGAGCAGGGGGTTATCAGCCCCAGCATTTT | CATRAGGYQPQHF
many | . | 17 | TRBJ2-6 | TRBV12-3/TRBV12-4 | TGTGCCAGCAGTTTGGGTTCCCCCTCCTCTGGGGCCAACGTCCTGACTTTC | CASSLGSPSSGANVLTF
many | . | 12 | TRBJ1-4 | TRBV28 | TGTGCCAGCAGTTCTTCTTGGGGAAAACTGTTTTTT | CASSSSWGKLFF
once | . | 14 | TRBJ2-5 | TRBV5-1 | TGCGCCAGCAGCGCAGGTGATGGTCAAGAGACCCAGTACTTC | CASSAGDGQETQYF
many | TRBD1 | 14 | TRBJ2-5 | TRBV15 | TGTGCCACCAGCCCCATCGGACAGGGAAAGACCCAGTACTTC | CATSPIGQGKTQYF
many | . | 15 | TRBJ1-5 | TRBV19 | TGTGCCAGTACCTGGGGGGGAACGAACAATCAGCCCCAGCATTTT | CASTWGGTNNQPQHF
many | . | 20 | TRBJ1-6 | TRBV12-3/TRBV12-4 | TGTGCCAGCAGCTTTTTTCGGGAGGGGACTAAAACCTCCTATAATTCACCCCTCCACTTT | CASSFFREGTKTSYNSPLHF
. | . | 11 | TRBJ2-3 | TRBV20-1 | TGCAGTTGTACTCTCACAGATACGCAGTATTTT | CSCTLTDTQYF
many | . | 14 | TRBJ1-4 | TRBV20-1 | TGCAGTGCTAGGGGGGGTCTCCTCTCCGGGAAACTGTTTTTT | CSARGGLLSGKLFF
many | . | 17 | TRBJ2-7 | TRBV28 | TGTGCCAGCAGTTTATGGCTGACTAGTTTTAGTTCCTACGAGCAGTACTTC | CASSLWLTSFSSYEQYF
. | . | 17 | TRBJ2-5 | TRBV2 | TGTGCCAGCTCACCGGGAAGCGGCCTGCCCGGTTGGGAGACCCAGTACTTC | CASSPGSGLPGWETQYF
many | . | 11 | TRBJ1-2 | TRBV2 | TGTGCCAGCAGTGCGGCCTATGGCTACACCTTC | CASSAAYGYTF
. | . | 13 | TRBJ1-6 | TRBV28 | TGTGCCAGCGTTAGGTCCTATAATTCACCCCTCCACTTT | CASVRSYNSPLHF